This T cell receptor (beta chain) was sequenced for a study of cytomegalovirus exposure and HLA in healthy donors. Study outcomes and limitations: According to a subsequent analysis, TCR clusters from the first cohort were inclined to appear together in the 120 validation repertoires.

The assay was immunoSEQ multiplex PCR, and TCRdb's table has in-frame clones only and misses some. The table shows about 160,000 clones, with about nine tenths occurring only once. Germline V lookup: CDR1 SGDLS, CDR2 YYNGEE. Trimming left V 3 bases short and J 0 bases short, with 10 bases between. The CDR3 contains 15 residues. Notes on this clone: What it binds is unknown.

The sequence derives from a woman aged 18-29 years in good health and CMV-seropositive. This chain uses TRBV9 with TRBJ2-1; a possible D gene is TRBD2 (5 bases). Sequencing was performed on PBMCs. CDR3 region: CASSDTGDSYNEQFF. CDR3 bases: TGTGCCAGCAGCGACACCGGGGACTCCTACAATGAGCAGTTCTTC.